One T cell receptor beta chain is described in this entry. Antigen unknown. TCRdb fed the RT-PCR reads into MiXCR, producing one record per CDR3 protein. Of about 780,000 distinct CDR3 sequences detected, around 20% appear once; the ten largest clones hold roughly 11%. The V gene's germline CDR1 is SGHRS and CDR2 YFSETQ. V shed 0 bases, J shed 6 bases, and the junction held 2 bases outside the gene matches. CDR3 length equals 16 residues. This specimen belongs to a study of response to subunit inactivated influenza vaccine. Findings and caveats of the study: Authors suggested each seasonal flu vaccination may recruit only limited numbers of new T cells.

The genes are TRBV5-1 and TRBJ2-1; 14 bases are shared with TRBD2. Material: PBMCs from blood, obtained roughly 5 days after vaccination. This sequence was found in a man aged 50 to 60 who received an inactivated influenza vaccine. The DNA for the CDR3 is TGCGCCAGCAGCTTGGGACTAGCGGGAGGGCCCAATGAGCAGTTCTTC. Protein sequence: CASSLGLAGGPNEQFF.